Listed here are 14 T cell receptor beta chains from one sample, sequenced in a study of shared clonotypes between healthy human individuals. Only in-frame clones appear in the TCRdb table, and some are missing; sequencing was by immunoSEQ multiplex PCR. The data hold some 1 million clones, with roughly 75% observed a single time. The material sequenced was memory CD4+ T cells sorted from blood. Subset described: CD45RA-negative fraction. The receptors were sampled from a man between 18 and 35 years old in good health.

The chain is built from TRBV5-1 and TRBJ2-7, with D perhaps matching TRBD1 (5 bases). The CDR3 contains 14 residues. The germline gives CDR1 SGHRS, CDR2 YFSETQ. Trimming removed 0 bases at V and 2 bases at J, with 9 bases between. The CDR3 nucleotides are TGCGCCAGCAGCTTGGAGGGGCGAACCTACGAGCAGTACTTC. Translating it yields CASSLEGRTYEQYF.

The J gene is TRBJ2-4, the V gene TRBV5-4; 8 bases match TRBD1. Losses at the gene ends were 4 bases for V and 0 bases for J; bases not matched to a gene: 12. Germline CDR1 SGHNT, CDR2 YYREEE (reference sequence). This CDR3 has 18 residues. As DNA, the CDR3 is TGTGCCAGCAGCAAGACGACAGGGGCAAGTCTAGCCAAAAACATTCAGTACTTC. It specifies CASSKTTGASLAKNIQYF. The full variable domain, with the rest looked up from reference TRBV5-4 and TRBJ2-4, is ETGVTQSPTHLIKTRGQQVTLRCSSQSGHNTVSWYQQALGQGPQFIFQYYREEENGRGNFPPRFSGLQFPNYSSELNVNALELDDSALYLCASSKTTGASLAKNIQYFGAGTRLSVL.

The chain uses TRBV14 and TRBJ1-1, with D maybe TRBD1 (5 bases). The CDR3 is 13 amino acids. Deletions cut 4 bases from V and 12 bases from J, with 18 bases between. The germline gives CDR1 SGHDN, CDR2 FVKESK. CDR3 bases: TGTGCCAGCAGCCGTACGACAGCGGGTCAAACTTTCTTT. Translating it yields CASSRTTAGQTFF.

This clone was recorded a few times. The chain has TRBV30 and TRBJ1-4, with 7 bases matching TRBD1. This CDR3 region has 14 residues. V gave up 2 bases and J gave up 6 bases; unmatched junction bases: 6. Germline V gene sequence: CDR1 GTSNPN, CDR2 SVGIG (reference sequence). CDR3 amino acids: CAWSYHGTDEKLFF. The CDR3 bases are TGTGCCTGGAGTTACCATGGGACAGATGAAAAACTGTTTTTT.

V and J are TRBV19 and TRBJ1-2; D is undetermined. V lost 3 bases and J lost 4, with 9 bases in between. Germline CDR1 is LNHDA and CDR2 is SQIVND (reference sequence). This CDR3 contains 13 residues. The CDR3 DNA follows: TGTGCCAGTAGTATGGAAGGATCCTATGGCTACACCTTC. Its translation: CASSMEGSYGYTF.

The chain has TRBV10-2 and TRBJ2-5; the match to TRBD1 covers 7 bases. Germline V gene data show CDR1 as WSHSY and CDR2 as SAAADI. Losses at the gene ends were 6 bases for V and 7 bases for J; bases not matched to a gene: 5. The CDR3 totals 12 residues. CDR3: CASSEGQRTQYF. The CDR3 DNA follows: TGCGCCAGCAGCGAGGGACAGCGGACCCAGTACTTC.

This chain joins TRBV6-1 and TRBJ2-2, with a possible D match to TRBD2 (5 bases). The CDR3 runs 14 residues. V was cut by 8 bases and J by 4 bases, with 14 bases left in between. CDR1 and CDR2 (germline): MNHNS, SASEGT. The CDR3 reads CASCVLVSTGELFF. DNA for the CDR3: TGTGCCAGCTGTGTACTAGTGAGCACCGGGGAGCTGTTTTTT.

This CDR3 is CASTGQSSSGYTF. The CDR3 DNA reads TGTGCCAGCACGGGACAGTCCTCTTCTGGCTACACCTTC. The chain recombines TRBV6-6 with TRBJ1-2; 7 nucleotides line up with TRBD1. This CDR3 contains 13 residues. CDR1 MNHNY and CDR2 SVGAGI come from the germline V gene (reference sequence). The V and J ends lost 7 bases and 7 bases, in that order; junction bases with no gene match: 9.

The chain recombines TRBV5-6 with TRBJ2-3; 10 positions agree with TRBD1. The CDR3 consists of 16 residues. Per germline, CDR1 SGHDT and CDR2 YYEEEE. V shed 6 bases and J 1 base; nucleotides not matched to a gene: 8. CDR3 DNA sequence: TGTGCCAGCACCAGACAGGGGGCTCTTGGCACAGATACGCAGTATTTT. It specifies CASTRQGALGTDTQYF.

This rearrangement joins TRBV19 to TRBJ1-2, with TRBD1 identical over 10 bases. The V segment lost 3 bases and the J segment 2 bases; nucleotides outside the gene matches: 6. The germline gives CDR1 LNHDA, CDR2 SQIVND (reference sequence). CDR3 length: 16 residues. In DNA, the CDR3 is TGTGCCAGTAGTATTGGGACAGGGGATTCAAACTATGGCTACACCTTC. It codes for CASSIGTGDSNYGYTF.

For the CDR3, the DNA is TGTGCCAGCTCACCAGGCGGGGGAGCTAACTATGGCTACACCTTC. Its translation: CASSPGGGANYGYTF. The J gene is TRBJ1-2, the V gene TRBV18; TRBD1 might be the D (5 bases). This CDR3 region has 15 residues. The germline V gene encodes CDR1 KGHSH and CDR2 LQKENI. Trimming took 2 bases from V and 0 from J, leaving 10 bases between them.

This chain connects TRBV7-2 to TRBJ2-7; a weak D match, TRBD1 (6 bases). This CDR3 is 15 amino acids long. Trimming removed 1 base from V and 0 bases from J, with 10 bases in between. From germline, CDR1 is SGHTA and CDR2 FQGNSA. CDR3: CASSLVWDTSYEQYF. For the CDR3, the DNA is TGTGCCAGCAGCTTAGTGTGGGACACCTCCTACGAGCAGTACTTC. Complete variable domain (other parts from reference TRBV7-2 and TRBJ2-7): GAGVSQSPSNKVTEKGKDVELRCDPISGHTALYWYRQSLGQGLEFLIYFQGNSAPDKSGLPSDRFSAERTGGSVSTLTIQRTQQEDSAVYLCASSLVWDTSYEQYFGPGTRLTVT.

This chain joins TRBV6-5 and TRBJ1-6; D not resolved. Germline lookup yields CDR1 MNHEY and CDR2 SVGAGI. V lost 10 bases and J lost 7, with 11 bases in between. The CDR3 consists of 12 residues. CDR3 sequence reads: CATGLFNSPLHF. The CDR3 DNA sequence: TGTGCCACCGGGCTGTTCAATTCACCCCTCCACTTT.

J is TRBJ1-4 and V is TRBV21-1; the DNA was not used to check the table's D call, TRBD1. TRBV21-1 is termed a pseudogene. This CDR3 has 16 residues. Here the CDR3 DNA reads TGTGCCAGCAGCAAACCAACAGGGCCCGTGGTTTGGGAACTGTTTTTT. Translated, it gives CASSKPTGPVVWELFF.